These 9 T cell receptor beta chains were sequenced from one sample in a study of Ad26.COV2.S vaccination and SARS-CoV-2 variants (dated by TCRdb to the early 2020s). According to the study, the label for this sample's treatment or condition signals: about 20 received Ad26.COV2.S at low or high dose, single or two shots; about five received placebo; per-sample allocation not given. For vaccine and placebo recipients, the sequenced repertoires came from samples collected on day 63 after the first injection. Receptor libraries were prepared by the immunoSEQ multiplex PCR assay. TCRdb's version of the immuneACCESS table is confined to in-frame rearrangements and falls short of the full clone set. An unresolved V gene accounts for under half of the shortfall where checked; the remainder is of unknown origin. Within this sample are about 410,000 clones, with around nine tenths of them counted one time only. The top ten clonotypes cover approximately 1.9% of the sample.

The sequences come from peripheral blood, collected in a trial of Ad26.COV2.S vaccine versus placebo. Receptors were obtained from a person aged 18-65 years who received the Ad26.COV2.S COVID-19 vaccine or a placebo.

The chain joins TRBV5-1 to TRBJ1-4; 9 positions agree with TRBD1. Germline V gene lookup returns CDR1 SGHRS and CDR2 YFSETQ. The junction had 1 base not matched to a gene; V was cut back by 1 base and J by 3 bases. The CDR3 totals 15 residues. The CDR3 nucleotides are TGCGCCAGCAGCTTGTGGACAGGGGCTAATGAAAAACTGTTTTTT. Its protein product is CASSLWTGANEKLFF.

This sequence joins TRBV7-2 and TRBJ1-1; 7 nucleotides match TRBD1. The CDR3 runs 13 residues. J was trimmed by 6 bases and V by 6 bases; bases with no gene match: 7. Looked up from germline, CDR1 is SGHTA and CDR2 is FQGNSA. The CDR3 DNA sequence: TGTGCCAGCAGACCTGACAGGGCCCCTGAAGCTTTCTTT. Translated: CASRPDRAPEAFF.

The chain joins TRBV13 to TRBJ2-7; D perhaps matches TRBD2 (5 bases). The germline gives CDR1 PRHDT, CDR2 FYEKMQ (reference sequence). The CDR3 length is 13 residues. Trimming removed 0 bases at V and 7 bases at J, with 10 bases between. The CDR3 is CASSLGPRGEQYF. In DNA form, the CDR3 reads TGTGCCAGCAGCTTAGGCCCTAGAGGGGAGCAGTACTTC.

J is TRBJ2-4 and V is TRBV10-3; TRBD2 might be the D (6 bases). This CDR3 contains 12 residues. Between the trimmed V and J ends, which lost 6 bases and 8 bases, there was a span of 11 bases. Germline CDR1 is ENHRY and CDR2 is SYGVKD. CDR3 residues: CAISGTGHIQYF. CDR3 DNA sequence: TGTGCCATCAGCGGGACTGGGCACATTCAGTACTTC.

The chain links TRBV5-5 to TRBJ2-3; TRBD2 is a possible D gene (6 bases). The CDR3 runs 13 residues. In germline, CDR1 is SGHKS, CDR2 YYEKEE (reference sequence). V was cut by 0 bases and J by 5 bases, with 7 bases left in between. The CDR3 nucleotides are TGTGCCAGCAGCTTGGTGGGGGGAGATACGCAGTATTTT. Its translation: CASSLVGGDTQYF.

The V and J genes are TRBV7-9 and TRBJ2-5, with 10 bases identical to TRBD1. The V gene's germline CDR1 is SEHNR and CDR2 FQNEAQ (reference sequence). Germline trimming cut 5 bases from V and 5 bases from J; bases unmatched to any gene: 2. The CDR3 runs 13 residues. The chain's CDR3 is CASSVTGGETQYF. The CDR3 coding sequence is TGTGCCAGCAGCGTGACAGGGGGCGAGACCCAGTACTTC.

The genes are TRBV11-3 and TRBJ2-7; no clear D. Germline V lookup: CDR1 SGHNT, CDR2 YENEEA. Between the trimmed V and J ends, which lost 1 base and 3 bases, there was a span of 13 bases. This CDR3 region has 15 residues. The CDR3 is CASSLGTGPYYEQYF. The CDR3 DNA sequence: TGTGCCAGCAGCTTAGGAACCGGTCCATACTACGAGCAGTACTTC.

The chain is built from TRBV28 and TRBJ2-3, with D hard to call. The CDR3 consists of 13 residues. The germline gives CDR1 MDHEN, CDR2 SYDVKM. V lost 3 bases, J lost 2 bases, and 6 bases lay in between. As DNA, the CDR3 is TGTGCCAGCAGTTTCAGAGACACAGATACGCAGTATTTT. Protein sequence: CASSFRDTDTQYF.

The chain combines TRBV25-1 with TRBJ1-6, with D uncertain. The V gene lost 4 bases and the J gene lost 2 bases, with 6 bases spanning the gap. Germline V gene lookup returns CDR1 MGHDK and CDR2 SYGVNS. The CDR3 totals 14 residues. The CDR3, as DNA: TGTGCCAGCAGTGGGGAGGCCTATAATTCACCCCTCCACTTT. It encodes CASSGEAYNSPLHF.